These 16 T cell receptor beta chains were all obtained from the same sample, sequenced in a study of vaccination and CD4 T cells after COVID-19. This sample's treatment: approximately 10-day PBMC culture with coronavirus spike peptide pools or control peptides (ViraFEST assay). At the Johns Hopkins FTIC core, DNA taken from cultured CD4+ T cells was sequenced by way of the Oncomine TCR Beta short-read assay. TCRdb re-analysed the PCR reads in MiXCR, keeping a single row per CDR3 protein. The data contain under 15,000 distinct CDR3 sequences, about 60% of them singletons. What these receptors recognize is not known. The sample comprised CD4+ T cells from blood, cultured in vitro. The source is a human donor who had recovered from COVID-19.

The chain employs TRBV20-1 and TRBJ1-4; D is possibly TRBD1 (6 bases). Germline V gene sequence: CDR1 DFQATT, CDR2 SNEGSKA (reference sequence). Trimming shortened V by 1 base and J by 6 bases, and 12 bases separated the two germline ends. The CDR3 runs 14 residues. The CDR3 region is CSARAGTRDEKLFF. For the CDR3, the DNA is TGCAGTGCTAGAGCGGGGACAAGAGATGAAAAACTGTTTTTT.

In DNA form, the CDR3 reads TGTGCCAGCAGTTTAGGGACGGGAACTGAAGCTTTCTTT. Translation gives CASSLGTGTEAFF. The genes are TRBV12-3 or TRBV12-4 and TRBJ1-1; D not resolved. This CDR3 contains 13 residues. V lost 1 base to trimming and J lost 5 bases, with 8 bases between them.

This chain links TRBV5-4 with TRBJ1-2; D is ambiguous. V dropped 2 bases and J dropped 4 bases, with 12 bases sitting between them. Per the germline V gene, CDR1 is SGHNT and CDR2 is YYREEE (reference sequence). The CDR3 is 14 residues long. The CDR3 spells CASSFDGPPYGYTF. CDR3 nucleotides: TGTGCCAGCAGCTTCGACGGGCCCCCCTATGGCTACACCTTC. Full variable domain (rest looked up from reference TRBV5-4 and TRBJ1-2): ETGVTQSPTHLIKTRGQQVTLRCSSQSGHNTVSWYQQALGQGPQFIFQYYREEENGRGNFPPRFSGLQFPNYSSELNVNALELDDSALYLCASSFDGPPYGYTFGSGTRLTVV.

The chain uses TRBV20-1 and TRBJ2-1, with 7 bases lining up with TRBD2. Germline values: CDR1 DFQATT, CDR2 SNEGSKA (reference sequence). Trimming removed 0 bases from V and 6 bases from J; junction bases left unmatched: 11. This CDR3 contains 16 residues. The CDR3 region is CSARDPAPTGGNEQFF. CDR3 in DNA: TGCAGTGCTAGAGACCCCGCTCCAACGGGAGGCAATGAGCAGTTCTTC.

The rearrangement links TRBV19 to TRBJ1-2; D uncertain. This CDR3 is 11 amino acids long. CDR1 is LNHDA and CDR2 is SQIVND in the germline V gene (reference sequence). V shed 10 bases and J shed 2 bases, with 8 bases lying between them. This CDR3 is CAIYNNYGYTF. CDR3 nucleotide sequence: TGTGCCATATACAACAACTATGGCTACACCTTC. Full variable domain (missing parts from reference TRBV19 and TRBJ1-2): DGGITQSPKYLFRKEGQNVTLSCEQNLNHDAMYWYRQDPGQGLRLIYYSQIVNDFQKGDIAEGYSVSREKKESFPLTVTSAQKNPTAFYLCAIYNNYGYTFGSGTRLTVV.

V usage is TRBV11-2 and J usage is TRBJ1-6; D is ambiguous. CDR1 is SGHAT, CDR2 FQNNGV, per germline. This CDR3 has 14 residues. Deletions cut 3 bases from V and 7 bases from J, with 10 bases between. This CDR3 reads CASSLAAVNSPLHF. CDR3 sequence (DNA): TGTGCCAGCAGCTTGGCCGCTGTAAATTCACCCCTCCACTTT.

The rearrangement joins TRBV27 to TRBJ1-6; 9 bases are shared with TRBD1. The V and J ends lost 10 bases and 7 bases, in that order; junction bases with no gene match: 8. The CDR3 extends over 14 amino acids. Germline V gives CDR1 MNHEY, CDR2 SMNVEV (reference sequence). The CDR3, as DNA: TGTGCCACCCTTTCCGGGACAGGGAATTCACCCCTCCACTTT. Its translation: CATLSGTGNSPLHF.

The J gene is TRBJ1-3, the V gene TRBV7-6; no clear D. This CDR3 has 14 amino acids. The germline CDR1 and CDR2 sequences are SGHVS and FNYEAQ. With 4 bases removed from V and 0 bases from J, the gap between germline ends came to 7 bases. The CDR3 loop is CASSSTRSGNTIYF. The CDR3 DNA reads TGTGCCAGCAGCTCCACGCGCTCTGGAAACACCATATATTTT.

This clonotype was seen more than once but under ten times. The genes are TRBV6-1 and TRBJ1-2; 8 bases line up with TRBD1. Germline CDR1 reads MNHNS; CDR2 reads SASEGT. Trimming cost V 7 bases and J 3 bases; bases outside gene matches: 7. This CDR3 has 14 residues. This CDR3 is CASTVQGDYYGYTF. The CDR3 DNA reads as TGTGCCAGCACCGTACAGGGGGACTACTATGGCTACACCTTC.

This chain uses TRBV11-1 with TRBJ2-7, with D tentatively TRBD1 (5 bases). CDR3 length equals 14 residues. V lost 2 bases, J lost 2 bases, and 10 bases lay in between. Germline values: CDR1 SGHAT, CDR2 FQDESV (reference sequence). In DNA, the CDR3 is TGTGCCAGCAGCTTATTAAGGACAACCTACGAGCAGTACTTC. Amino acid sequence: CASSLLRTTYEQYF.

A few counts support this clonotype. The chain is built from TRBV14 and TRBJ2-7; D uncertain. Trimming took 4 bases from V and 7 from J, leaving 14 bases between them. CDR3 length: 13 residues. Germline CDR1 is SGHDN and CDR2 is FVKESK. CDR3 DNA: TGTGCCAGCAGCCCCCGTGGGATGCAAGAGCAGTACTTC. Its protein is CASSPRGMQEQYF.

The genes are TRBV7-2 and TRBJ2-5; perhaps TRBD1 as D (6 bases). The CDR3 spans 14 residues. Germline CDR1 is SGHTA and CDR2 is FQGNSA. With 5 bases removed from V and 2 bases from J, the gap between germline ends came to 12 bases. This chain's CDR3 is CASSPGTMQETQYF. The DNA for the CDR3 is TGTGCCAGCAGCCCAGGGACAATGCAAGAGACCCAGTACTTC.

Comments on this clonotype: Sequence at one end of the junction differs from germline and may be a read error. This chain connects TRBV28 to TRBJ1-2; possible D gene TRBD1, 6 bases. This CDR3 region has 11 residues. The V gene's germline CDR1 is MDHEN and CDR2 SYDVKM. CDR3 bases: TGTGCCAGCAGTTCGCAGGGGAGATACGCCTTC. Its protein product is CASSSQGRYAF.

The chain is built from TRBV7-9 and TRBJ1-1; 7 bases are shared with TRBD1. With V trimmed by 5 bases and J by 0 bases, 3 bases remained unmatched. Germline V gene data show CDR1 as SEHNR and CDR2 as FQNEAQ (reference sequence). This CDR3 has 14 residues. CDR3 residues: CASSIGTVNTEAFF. The CDR3 nucleotides are TGTGCCAGCAGCATCGGGACAGTGAACACTGAAGCTTTCTTT.

This clonotype has just a few counts. The V gene is TRBV24-1, the J gene TRBJ1-2; D unresolved. V lost 0 bases to trimming and J lost 6 bases, with 7 bases between them. Germline assignment: CDR1 KGHDR and CDR2 SFDVKD. This CDR3 has 13 amino acids. The CDR3 region is CATSDLVGNGYTF. The DNA of the CDR3 is TGTGCCACCAGTGATTTGGTGGGGAATGGCTACACCTTC.

The table lists this clonotype with a count of one. Without the conserved terminal phenylalanine or tryptophan, this CDR3 likely stems from a read error. No DNA is shown, since the ends of the CDR3 on it are uncertain; the CDR3 is the one TCRdb lists. This chain links TRBV6-2 or TRBV6-3 with TRBJ2-3; TRBD2 reflects the table's D call only, with no check against the DNA. Per germline, CDR1 MNHEY and CDR2 SVGEGT. Ends included, the CDR3 has 14 residues. The CDR3 sequence: CASSPAPGTSASFL.